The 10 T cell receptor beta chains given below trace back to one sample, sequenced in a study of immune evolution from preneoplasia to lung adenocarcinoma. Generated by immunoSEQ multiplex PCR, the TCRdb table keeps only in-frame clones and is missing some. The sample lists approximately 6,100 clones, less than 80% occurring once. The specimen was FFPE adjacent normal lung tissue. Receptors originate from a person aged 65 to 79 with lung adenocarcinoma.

The CDR3 DNA is TGCGCCAGCAGTGAGTCCCCGAACACTGAAGCTTTCTTT. Its translation: CASSESPNTEAFF. This chain uses TRBV10-2 with TRBJ1-1; no firm D call. Trimming took 0 bases from V and 1 from J, leaving 3 bases between them. The CDR3 is 13 amino acids. Germline V gene lookup returns CDR1 WSHSY and CDR2 SAAADI.

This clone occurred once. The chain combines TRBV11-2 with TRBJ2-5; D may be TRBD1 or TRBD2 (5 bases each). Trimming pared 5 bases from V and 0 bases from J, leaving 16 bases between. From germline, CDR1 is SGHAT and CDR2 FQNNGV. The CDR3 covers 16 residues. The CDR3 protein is CASSPGTRVYQETQYF. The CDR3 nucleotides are TGTGCCAGCAGCCCGGGGACGAGGGTCTACCAAGAGACCCAGTACTTC.

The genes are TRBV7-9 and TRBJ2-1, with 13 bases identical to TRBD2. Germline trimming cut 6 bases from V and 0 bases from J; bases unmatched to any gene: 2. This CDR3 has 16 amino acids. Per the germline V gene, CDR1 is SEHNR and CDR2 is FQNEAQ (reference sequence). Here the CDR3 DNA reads TGTGCCAGCAGACTAGCGGGGGGGAGCTCCTACAATGAGCAGTTCTTC. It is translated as CASRLAGGSSYNEQFF.

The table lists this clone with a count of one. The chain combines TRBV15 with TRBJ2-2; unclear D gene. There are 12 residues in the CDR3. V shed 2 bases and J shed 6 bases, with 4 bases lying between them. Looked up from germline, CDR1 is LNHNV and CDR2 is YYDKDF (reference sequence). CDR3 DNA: TGTGCCACCAGCAGACTCGCCGGGGAGCTGTTTTTT. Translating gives CATSRLAGELFF. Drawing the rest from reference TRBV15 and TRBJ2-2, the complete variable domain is DAMVIQNPRYQVTQFGKPVTLSCSQTLNHNVMYWYQQKSSQAPKLLFHYYDKDFNNEADTPDNFQSRRPNTSFCFLDIRSPGLGDTAMYLCATSRLAGELFFGEGSRLTVL.

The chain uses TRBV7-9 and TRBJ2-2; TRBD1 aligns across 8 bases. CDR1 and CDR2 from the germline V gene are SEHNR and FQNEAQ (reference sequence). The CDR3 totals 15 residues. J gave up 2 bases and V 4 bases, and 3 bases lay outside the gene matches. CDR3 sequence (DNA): TGTGCCAGCAGCTCCGGACAGGGCAACACCGGGGAGCTGTTTTTT. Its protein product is CASSSGQGNTGELFF.

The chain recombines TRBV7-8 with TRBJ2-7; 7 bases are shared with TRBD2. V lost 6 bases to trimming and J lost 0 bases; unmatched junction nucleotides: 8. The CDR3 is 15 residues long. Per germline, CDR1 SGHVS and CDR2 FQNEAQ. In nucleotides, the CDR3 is TGTGCCAGCAGGCCGGAGCGGGGTCCCTCCTACGAGCAGTACTTC. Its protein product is CASRPERGPSYEQYF.

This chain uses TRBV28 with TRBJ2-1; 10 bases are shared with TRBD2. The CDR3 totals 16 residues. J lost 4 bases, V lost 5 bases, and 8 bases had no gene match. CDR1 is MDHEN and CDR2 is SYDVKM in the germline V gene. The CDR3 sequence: CASSGLAANNYNEQFF. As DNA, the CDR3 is TGTGCCAGCAGTGGACTAGCGGCCAATAATTACAATGAGCAGTTCTTC.

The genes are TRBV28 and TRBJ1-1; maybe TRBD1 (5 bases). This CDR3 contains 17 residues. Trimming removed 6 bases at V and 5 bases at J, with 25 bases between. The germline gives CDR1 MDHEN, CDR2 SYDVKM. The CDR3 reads CASRDRAPPPEGTEAFF. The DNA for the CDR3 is TGTGCCAGCAGAGACCGGGCCCCCCCGCCTGAGGGGACTGAAGCTTTCTTT.

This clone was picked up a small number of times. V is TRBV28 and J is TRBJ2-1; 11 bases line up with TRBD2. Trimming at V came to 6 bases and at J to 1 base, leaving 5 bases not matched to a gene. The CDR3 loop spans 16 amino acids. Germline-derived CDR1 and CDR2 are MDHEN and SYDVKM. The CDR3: CASSPTSGISYNEQFF. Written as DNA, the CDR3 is TGTGCCAGCAGCCCGACTAGCGGGATATCCTACAATGAGCAGTTCTTC.

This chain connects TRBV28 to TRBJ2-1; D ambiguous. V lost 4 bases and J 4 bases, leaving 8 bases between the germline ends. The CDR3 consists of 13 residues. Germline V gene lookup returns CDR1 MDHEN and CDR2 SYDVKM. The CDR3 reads CASSSLHYNEQFF. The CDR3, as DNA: TGTGCCAGCAGTTCTTTGCATTACAATGAGCAGTTCTTC.